The clone carrying this T cell receptor beta chain was seen at least ten times. The data derive from a study of T cell repertoires in cytomegalovirus infection. Looked up from germline, CDR1 is DFQATT and CDR2 is SNEGSKA (reference sequence). V lost 1 base and J 2 bases, leaving 18 bases between the germline ends. This CDR3 is 16 amino acids long. In TCRdb, the reads were re-called with MiXCR into one record per CDR3 protein. The sample has under 350,000 distinct CDR3 sequences, around 9.6% seen once; the top ten hold around 2.4%. The TCR comes from a human donor in good health (CMV status not recorded). Some clones in this sample may be carry-over from other donors' samples. The V gene is TRBV20-1, the J gene TRBJ2-7, with a tentative D call TRBD1 (5 bases). Sequenced input: PBMCs. DNA of the CDR3: TGCAGTGCTAGAGTTAGAGGCAGGGTAATCACCTACGAGCAGTACTTC. This gives the protein CSARVRGRVITYEQYF.